This T cell receptor beta chain was sequenced for a study of blood T cell repertoires in COVID-19. Across the study: Spain, Italy and the United States supplied samples that represented acute and convalescent COVID-19. The analysed material was cDNA or gDNA that came from T cells, B-cell-depleted T cells, or PBMCs.

This clone showed up just once. In the source study's methods: How many nucleated cells were present was estimated from reference gene primer amplification. TCRdb's copy holds only in-frame clones and misses some; the assay was immunoSEQ multiplex PCR. V, J and clone size are those of that table, while D and trimming were read from the DNA. The sample contains around 59,000 clones, 70% to 90% of which appear only once. This CDR3 region has 16 residues. Germline V gene lookup returns CDR1 MGHRA and CDR2 YSYEKL. V shed 1 base and J 9 bases; nucleotides not matched to a gene: 4. The sequence derives from a man between 60 and 75 years old with acute or convalescent COVID-19. V is TRBV4-1 and J is TRBJ2-1; 15 bases map to TRBD2. The sequenced sample consisted of peripheral blood. DNA of the CDR3: TGCGCCAGCAGCCAAGGTGGACTAGCGGGGGGGCTTGAGCAGTTCTTC. Translation gives CASSQGGLAGGLEQFF.